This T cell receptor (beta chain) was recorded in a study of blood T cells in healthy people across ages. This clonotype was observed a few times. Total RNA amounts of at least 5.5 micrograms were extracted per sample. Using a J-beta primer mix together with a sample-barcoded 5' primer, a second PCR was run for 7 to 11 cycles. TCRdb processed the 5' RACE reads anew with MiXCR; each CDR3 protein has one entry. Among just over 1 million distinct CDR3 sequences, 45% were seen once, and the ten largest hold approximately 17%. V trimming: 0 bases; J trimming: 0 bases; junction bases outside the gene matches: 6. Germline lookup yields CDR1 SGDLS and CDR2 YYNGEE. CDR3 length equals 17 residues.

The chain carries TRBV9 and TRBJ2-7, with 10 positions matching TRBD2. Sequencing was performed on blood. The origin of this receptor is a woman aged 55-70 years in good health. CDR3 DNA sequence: TGTGCCAGCAGCGTAGGGGTTAGCGGGAGGACCTCCTACGAGCAGTACTTC. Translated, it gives CASSVGVSGRTSYEQYF. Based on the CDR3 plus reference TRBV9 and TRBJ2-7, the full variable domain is DSGVTQTPKHLITATGQRVTLRCSPRSGDLSVYWYQQSLDQGLQFLIQYYNGEERAKGNILERFSAQQFPDLHSELNLSSLELGDSALYFCASSVGVSGRTSYEQYFGPGTRLTVT.